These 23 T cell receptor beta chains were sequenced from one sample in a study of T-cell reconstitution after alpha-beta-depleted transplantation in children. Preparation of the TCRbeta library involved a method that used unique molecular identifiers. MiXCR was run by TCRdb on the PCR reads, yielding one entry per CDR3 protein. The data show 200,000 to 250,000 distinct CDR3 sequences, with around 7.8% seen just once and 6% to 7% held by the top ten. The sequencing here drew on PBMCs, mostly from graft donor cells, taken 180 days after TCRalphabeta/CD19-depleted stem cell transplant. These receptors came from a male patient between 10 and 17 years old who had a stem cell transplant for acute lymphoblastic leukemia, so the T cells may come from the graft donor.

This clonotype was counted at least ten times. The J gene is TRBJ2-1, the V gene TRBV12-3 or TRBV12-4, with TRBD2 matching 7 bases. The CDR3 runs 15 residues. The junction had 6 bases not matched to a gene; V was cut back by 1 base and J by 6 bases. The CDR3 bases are TGTGCCAGCAGTTTAGTGGGAGGGCCCCGCAATGAGCAGTTCTTC. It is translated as CASSLVGGPRNEQFF.

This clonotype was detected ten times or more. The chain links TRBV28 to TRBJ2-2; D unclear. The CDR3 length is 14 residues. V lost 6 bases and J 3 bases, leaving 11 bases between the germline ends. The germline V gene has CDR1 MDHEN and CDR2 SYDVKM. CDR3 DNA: TGTGCCAGCAGCCAGGACGGCTACACCGGGGAGCTGTTTTTT. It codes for CASSQDGYTGELFF. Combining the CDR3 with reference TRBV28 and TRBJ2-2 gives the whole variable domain DVKVTQSSRYLVKRTGEKVFLECVQDMDHENMFWYRQDPGLGLRLIYFSYDVKMKEKGDIPEGYSVSREKKERFSLILESASTNQTSMYLCASSQDGYTGELFFGEGSRLTVL.

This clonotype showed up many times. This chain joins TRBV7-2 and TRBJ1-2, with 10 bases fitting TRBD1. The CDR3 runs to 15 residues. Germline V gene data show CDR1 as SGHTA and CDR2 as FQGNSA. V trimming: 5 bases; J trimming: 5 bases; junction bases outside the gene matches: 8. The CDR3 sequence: CASSPGQGREYGYTF. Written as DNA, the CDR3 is TGTGCCAGCAGCCCGGGACAGGGGAGGGAGTATGGCTACACCTTC.

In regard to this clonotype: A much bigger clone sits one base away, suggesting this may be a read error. CDR3 bases: TGTGCCAGCAGTTACGGGGGAGCCTTCTCCTACGAGCAGAACTTC. Residues: CASSYGGAFSYEQNF. The rearrangement joins TRBV6-2 or TRBV6-3 to TRBJ2-7; either TRBD1 or TRBD2 may supply D (5 bases each). CDR3 length: 15 amino acids. The germline V gene encodes CDR1 MNHEY and CDR2 SVGEGT.

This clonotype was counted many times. The CDR3 DNA follows: TGTGCCAGCAGTAAGACAGGGACCAATCAGCCCCAGCATTTT. This codes for CASSKTGTNQPQHF. The chain links TRBV12-3 or TRBV12-4 to TRBJ1-5, with TRBD1 identical over 7 bases. The ends lost 5 bases at V and 3 bases at J; junction bases unmatched: 4. This CDR3 contains 14 residues.

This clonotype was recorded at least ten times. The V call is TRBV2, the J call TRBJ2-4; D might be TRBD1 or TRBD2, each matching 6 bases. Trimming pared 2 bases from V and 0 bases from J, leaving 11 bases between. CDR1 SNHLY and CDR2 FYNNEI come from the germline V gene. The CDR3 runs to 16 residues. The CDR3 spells CASSENRGRAKNIQYF. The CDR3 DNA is TGTGCCAGCAGTGAAAACCGGGGGCGAGCCAAAAACATTCAGTACTTC.

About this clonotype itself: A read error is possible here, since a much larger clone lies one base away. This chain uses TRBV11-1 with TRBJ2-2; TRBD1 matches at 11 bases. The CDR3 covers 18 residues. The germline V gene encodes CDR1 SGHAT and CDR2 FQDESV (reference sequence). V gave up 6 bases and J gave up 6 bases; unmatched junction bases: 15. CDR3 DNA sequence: TGTGCCAGCAGATGGACAGGGGGCGTTGCTATCCGATCCGGGGAGCTGTTTTTT. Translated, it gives CASRWTGGVAIRSGELFF.

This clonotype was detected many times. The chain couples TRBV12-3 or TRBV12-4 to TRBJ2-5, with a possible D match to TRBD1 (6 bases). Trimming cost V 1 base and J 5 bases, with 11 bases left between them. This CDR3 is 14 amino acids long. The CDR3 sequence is CASSLVGAAETQYF. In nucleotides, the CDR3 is TGTGCCAGCAGTTTAGTGGGGGCGGCGGAGACCCAGTACTTC.

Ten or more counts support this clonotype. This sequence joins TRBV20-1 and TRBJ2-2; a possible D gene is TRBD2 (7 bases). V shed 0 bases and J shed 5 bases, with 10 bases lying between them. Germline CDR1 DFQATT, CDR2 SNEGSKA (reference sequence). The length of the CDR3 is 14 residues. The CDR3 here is CSAREGGGTGELFF. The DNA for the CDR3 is TGCAGTGCTAGAGAGGGAGGGGGGACCGGGGAGCTGTTTTTT.

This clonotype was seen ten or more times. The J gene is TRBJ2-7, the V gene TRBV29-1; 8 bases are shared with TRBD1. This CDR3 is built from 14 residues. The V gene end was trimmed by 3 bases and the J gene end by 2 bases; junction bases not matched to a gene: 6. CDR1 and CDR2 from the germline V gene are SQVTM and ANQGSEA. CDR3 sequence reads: CSVDLGQGTYEQYF. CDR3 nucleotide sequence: TGCAGCGTTGATTTAGGACAGGGAACCTACGAGCAGTACTTC.

CDR3 nucleotides: TGTGCCATGGGCCCCGGGCTTAGCGGGGCAGGATTAATCACAGATACGCAGTATTTT. Translation: CAMGPGLSGAGLITDTQYF. The chain joins TRBV5-6 to TRBJ2-3; 8 nucleotides match TRBD2. CDR3 size: 19 residues. CDR1 and CDR2 (germline): SGHDT, YYEEEE. The V segment lost 9 bases and the J segment 2 bases; nucleotides outside the gene matches: 23.

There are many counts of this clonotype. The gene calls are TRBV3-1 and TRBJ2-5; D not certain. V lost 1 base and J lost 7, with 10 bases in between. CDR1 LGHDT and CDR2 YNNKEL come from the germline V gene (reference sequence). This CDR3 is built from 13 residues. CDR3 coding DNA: TGTGCCAGCAGCCAAGGTCTGGAGAGGACCCAGTACTTC. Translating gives CASSQGLERTQYF.

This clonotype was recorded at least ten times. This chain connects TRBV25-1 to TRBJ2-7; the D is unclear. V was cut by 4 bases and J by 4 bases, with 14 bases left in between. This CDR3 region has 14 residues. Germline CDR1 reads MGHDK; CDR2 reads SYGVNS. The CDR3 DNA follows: TGTGCCAGCAGTGTCCCCCCGGATGTATACGAGCAGTACTTC. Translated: CASSVPPDVYEQYF.

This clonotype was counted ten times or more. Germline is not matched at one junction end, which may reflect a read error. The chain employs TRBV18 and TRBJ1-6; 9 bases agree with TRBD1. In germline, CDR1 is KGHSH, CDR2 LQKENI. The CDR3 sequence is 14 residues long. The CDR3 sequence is CASSPGQGNSPLHF. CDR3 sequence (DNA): TGCGCCAGCAGCCCGGGACAGGGAAATTCACCCCTCCACTTT.

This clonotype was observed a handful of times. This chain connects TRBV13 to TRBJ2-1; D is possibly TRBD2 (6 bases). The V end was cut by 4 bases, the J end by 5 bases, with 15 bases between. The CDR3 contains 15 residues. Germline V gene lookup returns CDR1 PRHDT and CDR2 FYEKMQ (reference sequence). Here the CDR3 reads CASSSRLVWDNEQFF. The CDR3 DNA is TGTGCCAGCAGCTCCCGACTAGTTTGGGACAATGAGCAGTTCTTC.

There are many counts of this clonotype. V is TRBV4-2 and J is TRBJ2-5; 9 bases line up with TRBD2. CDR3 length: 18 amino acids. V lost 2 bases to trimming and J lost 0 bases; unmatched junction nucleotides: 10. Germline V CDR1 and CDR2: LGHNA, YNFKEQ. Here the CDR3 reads CASSQPQRLAVYQETQYF. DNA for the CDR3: TGTGCCAGCAGCCAACCCCAACGACTAGCGGTGTACCAAGAGACCCAGTACTTC.

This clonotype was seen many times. In DNA, the CDR3 is TGTGCCAGCAGTTTCGGCTCGATCACAGATACGCAGTATTTT. This codes for CASSFGSITDTQYF. The J gene is TRBJ2-3, the V gene TRBV28; D is ambiguous. This CDR3 comprises 14 residues. Trimming shortened V by 3 bases and J by 2 bases, and 9 bases separated the two germline ends. Germline assignment: CDR1 MDHEN and CDR2 SYDVKM. Looking up the rest from reference TRBV28 and TRBJ2-3 gives the full variable domain: DVKVTQSSRYLVKRTGEKVFLECVQDMDHENMFWYRQDPGLGLRLIYFSYDVKMKEKGDIPEGYSVSREKKERFSLILESASTNQTSMYLCASSFGSITDTQYFGPGTRLTVL.

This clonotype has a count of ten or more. This CDR3 reads CASSSRQGSTDTQYF. DNA for the CDR3: TGCGCCAGCAGCTCGCGACAGGGGTCCACAGATACGCAGTATTTT. This sequence joins TRBV5-1 and TRBJ2-3; 8 bases match TRBD1. V lost 3 bases, J lost 2 bases, and 5 bases stayed unmatched. Germline V gives CDR1 SGHRS, CDR2 YFSETQ. CDR3 length: 15 residues.

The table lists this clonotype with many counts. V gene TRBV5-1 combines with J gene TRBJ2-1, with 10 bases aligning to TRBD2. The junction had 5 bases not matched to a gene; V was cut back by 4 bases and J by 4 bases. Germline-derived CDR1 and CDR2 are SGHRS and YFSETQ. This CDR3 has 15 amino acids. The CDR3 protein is CASSPVAGGYNEQFF. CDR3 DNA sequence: TGCGCCAGCAGCCCCGTAGCGGGGGGTTACAATGAGCAGTTCTTC.

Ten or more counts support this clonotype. CDR3: CASSLAGGAREQFF. As DNA, the CDR3 is TGCGCCAGCAGCTTGGCCGGGGGGGCGAGGGAGCAGTTCTTC. The rearrangement links TRBV5-1 to TRBJ2-1; 8 bases are shared with TRBD2. Trimming at V came to 0 bases and at J to 10 bases, leaving 6 bases not matched to a gene. The V gene's germline CDR1 is SGHRS and CDR2 YFSETQ. The length of the CDR3 is 14 residues.

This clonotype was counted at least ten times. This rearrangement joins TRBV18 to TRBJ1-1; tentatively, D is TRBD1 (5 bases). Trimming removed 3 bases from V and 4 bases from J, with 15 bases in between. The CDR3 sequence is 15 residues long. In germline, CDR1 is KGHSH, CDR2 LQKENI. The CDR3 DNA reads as TGTGCCAGCTCACCCGCAAAAGGGGCCCTCACTGAAGCTTTCTTT. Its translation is CASSPAKGALTEAFF.

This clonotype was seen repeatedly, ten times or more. DNA for the CDR3: TGCGCCAGCAGCCCATCGGGGACAGATCAAGAGACCCAGTACTTC. It specifies CASSPSGTDQETQYF. The rearrangement joins TRBV5-1 to TRBJ2-5; 7 bases match TRBD1. CDR1 is SGHRS, CDR2 YFSETQ, per germline. This CDR3 has 15 amino acids. The junction had 8 bases not matched to a gene; V was cut back by 4 bases and J by 2 bases.

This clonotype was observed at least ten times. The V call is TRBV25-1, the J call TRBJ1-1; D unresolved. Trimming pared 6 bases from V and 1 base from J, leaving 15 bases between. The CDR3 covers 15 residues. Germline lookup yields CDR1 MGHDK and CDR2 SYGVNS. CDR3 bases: TGTGCCAGCAGCGGCTATGGGCCCCCGAACACTGAAGCTTTCTTT. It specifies CASSGYGPPNTEAFF.